This TCR beta chain was captured in a study of cytomegalovirus exposure and HLA in healthy donors. Regarding the study as a whole: Donors were assumed by presence/absence analyses to have roughly uniform sequencing depth. Sequencing likely generated an artifact that appeared as a cluster of highly shared sequence variants. Previous analysis showed most TCR beta V segments were productive about 90% or about 30% of the time.

About this clone: Its antigen is currently unknown.

With 5 bases removed from V and 10 bases from J, the gap between germline ends came to 14 bases. CDR1 and CDR2 from the germline V gene are SGHNT and YENEEA. This CDR3 has 12 residues. Primers: 60 Vbeta forward and 13 Jbeta reverse. The method was immunoSEQ multiplex PCR; TCRdb's version includes in-frame clones alone and lacks a portion of them. The sample includes about 81,000 clones, around 80% of them seen just once. The receptor was derived from a man aged 45-60 years in good health and CMV-seropositive. Sequenced material: PBMCs. The rearrangement joins TRBV11-3 to TRBJ1-1, with D tentatively TRBD1 (6 bases). This CDR3 is CASSPTGTGAFF. The CDR3 nucleotides are TGTGCCAGCAGCCCTACAGGGACGGGAGCTTTCTTT.